A selection of T cell receptor beta chains follows, all from one sample in a study of PD-L1 blockade in urothelial cancer. Sequencing used immunoSEQ multiplex PCR; TCRdb keeps in-frame clones, though not all of them. The data contain some 66,000 clones, 70% to 90% of them singletons. The source material was PBMCs, sampled around atezolizumab (anti-PD-L1) treatment. These receptor sequences come from a man in his 60s with urothelial cancer. The CDR3 runs from the conserved cysteine through the conserved F or W. Fields, in order: J gene, clone size, CDR3 length, V gene, D gene, CDR3 protein, CDR3 DNA. D genes are given only for firm matches. Clone size is not always given. Where it is, it says once, few, many or a class for expanded clones.

TRBJ1-5,once,14,TRBV4-1,.,CASSQATSNQPQHF,TGCGCCAGCAGCCAAGCTACCAGCAATCAGCCCCAGCATTTT
TRBJ2-3,.,15,TRBV4-2,.,CASSQDNWSTDTQYF,TGTGCCAGCAGCCAAGATAACTGGAGCACAGATACGCAGTATTTT
TRBJ1-1,.,14,TRBV27,.,CASSFAGLDTEAFF,TGTGCCAGCAGTTTCGCGGGGCTGGACACTGAAGCTTTCTTT
TRBJ2-1,.,14,TRBV28,TRBD2,CASKELAGPNEQFF,TGTGCCAGCAAGGAACTAGCGGGACCCAATGAGCAGTTCTTC
TRBJ2-2,.,15,TRBV7-3,TRBD1,CASTSGGAGTGELFF,TGTGCCAGCACCTCAGGGGGCGCCGGCACCGGGGAGCTGTTTTTT
TRBJ1-1,.,14,TRBV4-1,.,CASSSRQGRTEAFF,TGCGCCAGCTCTAGTCGGCAGGGGCGGACTGAAGCTTTCTTT
TRBJ1-6,.,16,TRBV30,.,CAWSALESSYNSPLHF,TGTGCCTGGAGTGCCCTGGAGAGCTCCTATAATTCACCCCTCCACTTT
TRBJ1-2,.,16,TRBV4-1,.,CASSQGGGRAPYGYTF,TGCGCCAGCAGCCAAGGGGGAGGACGGGCCCCTTATGGCTACACCTTC
TRBJ2-3,.,11,TRBV6-1,.,CASREWDTQYF,TGTGCCAGCAGGGAGTGGGATACGCAGTATTTT
TRBJ2-2,.,16,TRBV11-3,TRBD1,CASSSTGGAYTGELFF,TGTGCCAGCAGCTCGACAGGGGGCGCGTACACCGGGGAGCTGTTTTTT
TRBJ2-5,.,16,TRBV6-5,TRBD2,CASSYGTSGGRGTQYF,TGTGCCAGCAGTTACGGGACTAGCGGGGGCCGAGGGACCCAGTACTTC
TRBJ2-7,.,14,TRBV18,TRBD2,CASSPLGRGNEQYF,TGTGCCAGCTCACCCCTCGGGAGGGGGAACGAGCAGTACTTC
TRBJ2-2,.,15,TRBV27,.,CASSLLQGGTGELFF,TGTGCCAGCAGTTTATTACAGGGGGGGACCGGGGAGCTGTTTTTT
TRBJ2-7,.,15,TRBV5-1,.,CASSPGHINSYEQYF,TGCGCCAGCAGCCCCGGACACATAAACTCCTACGAGCAGTACTTC
TRBJ1-2,.,14,TRBV7-9,.,CASSSTAGRDGYTF,TGTGCCAGCAGCTCAACGGCGGGGCGCGATGGCTACACCTTC
TRBJ2-7,.,13,TRBV5-8,.,CASSLTGPYEQYF,TGTGCCAGCAGCTTGACAGGGCCCTACGAGCAGTACTTC
TRBJ2-3,.,15,TRBV6-1,TRBD2,CASRETSGGLGTQYF,TGTGCCAGCAGGGAGACTAGCGGGGGACTTGGGACGCAGTATTTT
TRBJ1-3,.,15,TRBV4-1,.,CASSHQGQLGNTIYF,TGCGCCAGCAGCCACCAAGGACAGCTTGGAAACACCATATATTTT
TRBJ1-2,.,17,TRBV4-1,TRBD1,CASSRPGDRGSIFGYTF,TGCGCCAGCAGCCGCCCCGGGGACAGGGGTTCTATCTTTGGCTACACCTTC
TRBJ2-3,.,13,TRBV29-1,.,CSVGGRQADTQYF,TGCAGCGTTGGAGGGCGGCAGGCAGATACGCAGTATTTT
TRBJ1-6,.,13,TRBV2,.,CASNLNRVSPLHF,TGTGCCAGCAATCTTAACAGGGTATCACCCCTCCACTTT
TRBJ1-2,few,14,TRBV30,.,CAWSVSGQGHGYTF,TGTGCCTGGAGTGTAAGTGGCCAGGGCCATGGCTACACCTTC
TRBJ1-1,.,15,TRBV6-1,TRBD1,CASSAYATGDTEAFF,TGTGCCAGCAGTGCATACGCGACAGGGGACACTGAAGCTTTCTTT
TRBJ2-5,.,13,TRBV5-1,.,CASSLDSKETQYF,TGCGCCAGCAGCTTGGACTCAAAAGAGACCCAGTACTTC
TRBJ2-2,few,15,TRBV7-2,.,CASSQNGGHTGELFF,TGTGCCAGCAGCCAAAACGGGGGGCACACCGGGGAGCTGTTTTTT
TRBJ1-3,.,14,TRBV28,.,CASSLTGSGNTIYF,TGTGCCAGCAGTTTGACGGGCTCTGGAAACACCATATATTTT
TRBJ1-6,.,19,TRBV6-7,.,CASSYMVPLQGSYNSPLHF,TGTGCCAGCAGTTACATGGTCCCATTACAGGGCTCCTATAATTCACCCCTCCACTTT
TRBJ2-4,.,18,TRBV18,TRBD2,CASSPLAGGMNDKNIQYF,TGTGCCAGCTCGCCACTAGCGGGGGGGATGAATGACAAAAACATTCAGTACTTC
TRBJ1-2,.,14,TRBV4-3,.,CASSRELDSYGYTF,TGCGCCAGCAGCCGAGAGCTGGACAGCTATGGATACACCTTT
TRBJ1-2,.,18,TRBV28,TRBD1,CASRAPTPDRGLVSGYTF,TGTGCCAGCAGGGCCCCAACCCCGGACAGGGGGTTGGTCTCTGGCTACACCTTC
TRBJ2-7,.,13,TRBV30,.,CAWTHRQSYEQYF,TGTGCCTGGACCCATCGCCAGTCCTACGAGCAGTACTTC
TRBJ2-5,.,16,TRBV19,.,CASSMGSAPSQETQYF,TGTGCCAGTAGTATGGGTTCAGCGCCCAGCCAAGAGACCCAGTACTTC
TRBJ1-1,.,13,TRBV6-5,.,CASSYEKRAEAFF,TGTGCCAGCAGTTACGAAAAGCGGGCTGAAGCTTTCTTT
TRBJ2-7,.,13,TRBV19,.,CASSIQGKNEQYF,TGTGCCAGTAGTATACAGGGAAAGAACGAGCAGTACTTC
TRBJ1-2,few,15,TRBV10-3,.,CAITPLPTGIAGYTF,TGTGCCATCACACCACTCCCTACAGGGATCGCCGGCTACACCTTC
TRBJ2-7,few,13,TRBV29-1,.,CSVASTGAYEQYF,TGCAGCGTTGCCTCCACCGGGGCCTACGAGCAGTACTTC
TRBJ2-3,.,15,TRBV7-3,TRBD2,CASSRGLAGTDTQYF,TGTGCCAGCAGCCGAGGACTAGCGGGCACAGATACGCAGTATTTT
TRBJ2-1,once,12,TRBV7-6,.,CASSFWGDEQFF,TGTGCCAGCAGCTTTTGGGGCGATGAGCAGTTCTTC
TRBJ2-3,.,13,TRBV7-8,.,CASSLALTDTQYF,TGTGCCAGCAGCTTAGCGCTAACAGATACGCAGTATTTT